These T cell receptor beta chains were read from a single sample in a study of T cell responses to AZD1222 COVID-19 vaccine. Produced via immunoSEQ multiplex PCR; TCRdb's table is partial and in-frame only. The sample gives about 130,000 clones, roughly 90% of which show up once; approximately 1.4% is in the top ten. Sequencing used peripheral blood, obtained on day 0 of AZD1222 vaccination. All receptors come from an adult in good health. The CDR3 runs from the conserved cysteine through the conserved F or W. The order of the fields is CDR3 protein, CDR3 DNA, D gene, J gene, clone size, V gene. D genes are given only for firm matches. Expanded clones get a size class; other rows say once, few or many, or leave the size out.

CASSQVGQGKFYGYTF TGTGCCAGCAGCCAAGTGGGACAGGGTAAATTTTATGGCTACACCTTC TRBD1 TRBJ1-2 . TRBV3-1/TRBV3-2
CASSITGTIPTYEQYF TGTGCCAGTAGTATAACTGGGACAATTCCCACCTACGAGCAGTACTTC . TRBJ2-7 . TRBV19
CASSQDRAWNQPQHF TGTGCCAGCAGCCAGGACAGGGCATGGAATCAGCCCCAGCATTTT TRBD1 TRBJ1-5 . TRBV7-8
CASSRGGNQPQHF TGCGCCAGCAGCAGGGGAGGCAATCAGCCCCAGCATTTT . TRBJ1-5 . TRBV4-1
CSASRGGSQHF TGCAGTGCTAGTCGTGGCGGGTCCCAGCATTTT . TRBJ1-5 . TRBV20-1
CATTSGYNEQFF TGTGCCACGACTAGCGGGTACAATGAGCAGTTCTTC TRBD2 TRBJ2-1 . TRBV12-3/TRBV12-4
CASSQDQVGGLNEQFF TGTGCCAGCAGCCAAGATCAGGTGGGGGGGCTAAATGAGCAGTTCTTC . TRBJ2-1 . TRBV3-1/TRBV3-2
CASTPEGRNTDTQYF TGCGCCAGCACCCCCGAGGGGAGAAACACAGATACGCAGTATTTT . TRBJ2-3 . TRBV5-1
CASSLAGNTGELFF TGTGCCAGCAGCCTAGCGGGGAACACCGGGGAGCTGTTTTTT TRBD2 TRBJ2-2 . TRBV5-4
CASSLRGRNGYTF TGTGCCAGCAGCTTGAGAGGGAGGAACGGCTACACCTTC . TRBJ1-2 . TRBV5-4
CAISESLDRLNTEAFF TGTGCCATCAGTGAGTCCTTGGACAGGCTGAACACTGAAGCTTTCTTT TRBD1 TRBJ1-1 . TRBV10-3
CASSQSLRGLAGGYTF TGTGCCAGCAGCCAGAGTCTTAGGGGGCTCGCCGGTGGCTACACCTTC TRBD1 TRBJ1-2 . TRBV3-1/TRBV3-2
CASSRTVDEQYF TGTGCCAGCTCCCGTACGGTCGACGAGCAGTACTTC . TRBJ2-7 . TRBV12-3/TRBV12-4
CASSEAGNYGYTF TGTGCCAGCAGTGAGGCAGGCAACTATGGCTACACCTTC . TRBJ1-2 . TRBV6-1
CASSTGALTGELFF TGTGCCAGCAGCACCGGGGCTTTAACCGGGGAGCTGTTTTTT . TRBJ2-2 . TRBV7-9
CASSQGDSNTEAFF TGCGCCAGCAGCCAAGGGGACAGTAACACTGAAGCTTTCTTT TRBD1 TRBJ1-1 . TRBV4-1
CASSVRTGNTGELFF TGTGCCAGCAGCGTCCGGACAGGGAACACCGGGGAGCTGTTTTTT TRBD1 TRBJ2-2 . TRBV9
CASTGLTTNEKLFF TGCGCCAGCACGGGTCTCACAACTAATGAAAAACTGTTTTTT . TRBJ1-4 few TRBV4-1
CASSTTGGYLFKPSYEQYF TGTGCCAGCAGCACAACAGGGGGCTACTTATTTAAACCCTCCTACGAGCAGTACTTC TRBD1 TRBJ2-7 . TRBV5-5
CASSRTASNTEAFF TGTGCCAGCAGCCGGACAGCTTCGAACACTGAAGCTTTCTTT . TRBJ1-1 once TRBV6-4
CAERSRTNTGELFF TGTGCCGAGAGAAGCAGGACGAACACCGGGGAGCTGTTTTTT . TRBJ2-2 . TRBV30
CASTDVGGNEQYF TGTGCCAGCACTGACGTCGGGGGCAACGAGCAGTACTTC . TRBJ2-7 . TRBV2
CATSPGRTGLHEQYF TGTGCCACCAGCCCCGGACGGACAGGGCTCCACGAGCAGTACTTC TRBD1 TRBJ2-7 once TRBV15
CASSARDARSSYNSPLHF TGTGCCAGCAGCGCAAGAGACGCCAGGAGCTCCTATAATTCACCCCTCCACTTT . TRBJ1-6 . TRBV9
CASSLQGVEPYEQYF TGTGCCAGCAGTCTACAGGGGGTAGAGCCCTACGAGCAGTACTTC TRBD1 TRBJ2-7 . TRBV28
CASSLEYYTDTQYF TGTGCCAGCAGCTTAGAGTACTACACAGATACGCAGTATTTT . TRBJ2-3 . TRBV7-8
CASSPLDGKLFF TGTGCCAGCAGCCCTTTGGACGGAAAACTGTTTTTT . TRBJ1-4 . TRBV3-1/TRBV3-2
CASSERYPANSPLHF TGTGCCAGCAGTGAAAGGTACCCCGCAAATTCACCCCTCCACTTT . TRBJ1-6 . TRBV6-1
CAISESAAGTGGETQYF TGTGCCATCAGTGAGTCGGCAGCCGGGACAGGGGGGGAGACCCAGTACTTC TRBD1 TRBJ2-5 . TRBV10-3
CASSLQGDTEAFF TGCGCCAGCAGCTTACAGGGGGACACTGAAGCTTTCTTT TRBD1 TRBJ1-1 . TRBV5-1
CASSPQDRTSPLHF TGTGCCAGCAGCCCCCAGGACAGGACTTCACCCCTCCACTTT TRBD1 TRBJ1-6 . TRBV3-1/TRBV3-2
CASSLTEGSGDTQYF TGTGCCAGCAGCTTAACGGAGGGGTCCGGAGATACGCAGTATTTT . TRBJ2-3 . TRBV7-3
CASSFTVPGQSSNQPQHF TGTGCCAGCAGTTTCACTGTCCCGGGACAGAGTAGCAATCAGCCCCAGCATTTT TRBD1 TRBJ1-5 . TRBV28
CASSVEGGHYYGYTF TGTGCCAGCAGCGTAGAAGGGGGGCACTACTATGGCTACACCTTC . TRBJ1-2 . TRBV9
CASSLEGQGLVETQYF TGTGCCAGCAGCTTGGAGGGACAGGGGCTGGTGGAGACCCAGTACTTC TRBD1 TRBJ2-5 . TRBV5-6
CASRPGTGGKLNYGYTF TGTGCCAGCAGGCCCGGGACAGGGGGCAAACTGAACTATGGCTACACCTTC TRBD1 TRBJ1-2 . TRBV7-2
CASSYSPPGLNEKLFF TGTGCCAGCAGTTACTCTCCACCGGGGTTAAATGAAAAACTGTTTTTT . TRBJ1-4 . TRBV6-5
CASSPVRGETQYF TGTGCCAGTAGTCCTGTCAGGGGAGAGACCCAGTACTTC . TRBJ2-5 . TRBV19
CASSLWTGTDTQYF TGTGCCAGCAGCCTCTGGACTGGCACAGATACGCAGTATTTT . TRBJ2-3 . TRBV14
CASSQGSNTEAFF TGCGCCAGCAGCCAAGGGTCAAACACTGAAGCTTTCTTT . TRBJ1-1 . TRBV4-1
CASSLTQPQHF TGTGCCAGCTCATTGACTCAGCCCCAGCATTTT . TRBJ1-5 . TRBV2
CASSLIQGAEAFF TGTGCCAGCAGCTTAATACAGGGAGCGGAAGCTTTCTTT . TRBJ1-1 . TRBV7-9
CASSSTLNTEAFF TGTGCCAGCAGTTCAACACTGAACACTGAAGCTTTCTTT . TRBJ1-1 . TRBV12-3/TRBV12-4
CASSSTDRVRYGYTF TGTGCCAGCAGTTCGACGGACAGGGTACGCTATGGCTACACCTTC TRBD1 TRBJ1-2 . TRBV27
CASSGQGNNSPLHF TGTGCCAGCAGCGGTCAGGGAAATAATTCACCCCTCCACTTT . TRBJ1-6 . TRBV9